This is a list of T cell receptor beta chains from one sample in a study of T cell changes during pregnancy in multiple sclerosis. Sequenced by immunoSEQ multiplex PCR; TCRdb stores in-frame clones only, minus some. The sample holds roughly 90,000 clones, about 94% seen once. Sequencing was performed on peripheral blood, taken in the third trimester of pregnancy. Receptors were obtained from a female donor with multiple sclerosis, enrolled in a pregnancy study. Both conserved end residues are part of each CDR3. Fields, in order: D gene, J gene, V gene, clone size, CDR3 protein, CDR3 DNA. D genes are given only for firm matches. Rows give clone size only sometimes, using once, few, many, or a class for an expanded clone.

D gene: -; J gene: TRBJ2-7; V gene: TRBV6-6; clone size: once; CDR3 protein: CASSPLRTTNYEQYF; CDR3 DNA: TGTGCCAGCAGTCCTCTCAGGACTACGAACTACGAGCAGTACTTC
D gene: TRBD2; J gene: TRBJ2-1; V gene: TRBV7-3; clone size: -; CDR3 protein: CASSLTLAGGVRNEQFF; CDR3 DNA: TGTGCCAGCAGCTTAACTTTAGCGGGAGGAGTCCGCAATGAGCAGTTCTTC
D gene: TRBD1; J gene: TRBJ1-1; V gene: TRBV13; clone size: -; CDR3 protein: CASSPPRDRVYTEAFF; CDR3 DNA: TGTGCCAGCAGCCCACCCCGGGACAGGGTTTACACTGAAGCTTTCTTT
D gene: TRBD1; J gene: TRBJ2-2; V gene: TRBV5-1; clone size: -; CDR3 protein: CASSLGQGTTGELFF; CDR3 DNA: TGCGCCAGCAGCTTAGGACAGGGCACCACCGGGGAGCTGTTTTTT
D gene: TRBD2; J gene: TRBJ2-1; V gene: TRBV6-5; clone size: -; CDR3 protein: CASSYASGTNNEQFF; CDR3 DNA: TGTGCCAGCAGTTACGCTAGCGGGACTAACAATGAGCAGTTCTTC
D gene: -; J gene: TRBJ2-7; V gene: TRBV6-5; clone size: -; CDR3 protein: CASSKYSVGYEQYF; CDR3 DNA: TGTGCCAGCAGTAAGTACAGTGTGGGCTACGAGCAGTACTTC
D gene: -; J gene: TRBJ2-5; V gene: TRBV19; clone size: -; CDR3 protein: CASSIGGWETQYF; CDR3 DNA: TGTGCCAGTAGTATCGGGGGTTGGGAGACCCAGTACTTC
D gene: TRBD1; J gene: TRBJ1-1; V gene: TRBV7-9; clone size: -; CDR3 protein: CASSPDRRDTEAFF; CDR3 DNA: TGTGCCAGCAGCCCGGACAGGCGGGACACTGAAGCTTTCTTT
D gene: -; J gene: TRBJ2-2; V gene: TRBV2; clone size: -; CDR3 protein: CASRDRINTGELFF; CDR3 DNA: TGTGCCAGCAGGGACAGAATAAACACCGGGGAGCTGTTTTTT
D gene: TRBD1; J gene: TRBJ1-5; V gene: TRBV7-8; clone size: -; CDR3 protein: CASSLIAGGLRQPQHF; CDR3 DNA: TGTGCCAGCAGCCTCATAGCAGGGGGGCTTAGGCAGCCCCAGCATTTT
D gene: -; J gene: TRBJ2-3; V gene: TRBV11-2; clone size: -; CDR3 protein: CASSLVSSLGVTDTQYF; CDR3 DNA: TGTGCCAGCAGCTTAGTAAGTTCCCTTGGAGTCACAGATACGCAGTATTTT
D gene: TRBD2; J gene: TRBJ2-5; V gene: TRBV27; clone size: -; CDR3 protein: CATWSPGGKTQYF; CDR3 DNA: TGTGCCACTTGGTCTCCGGGGGGTAAGACCCAGTACTTC
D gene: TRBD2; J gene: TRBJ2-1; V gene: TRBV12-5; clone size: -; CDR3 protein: CASGLAGRNEQFF; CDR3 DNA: TGTGCTAGTGGTTTAGCGGGAAGGAATGAGCAGTTCTTC
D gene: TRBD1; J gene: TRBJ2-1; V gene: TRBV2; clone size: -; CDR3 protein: CASRGQGVGSSYNEQFF; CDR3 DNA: TGTGCCAGCAGGGGACAGGGGGTAGGGAGCTCCTACAATGAGCAGTTCTTC
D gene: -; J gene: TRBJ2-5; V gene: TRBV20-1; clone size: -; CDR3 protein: CSAVPRETQYF; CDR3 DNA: TGCAGTGCTGTCCCTCGGGAGACCCAGTACTTC
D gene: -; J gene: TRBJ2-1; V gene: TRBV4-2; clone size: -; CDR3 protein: CASSQRDYLFF; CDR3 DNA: TGTGCCAGCAGCCAACGCGACTATCTGTTCTTC
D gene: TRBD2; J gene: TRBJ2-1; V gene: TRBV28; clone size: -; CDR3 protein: CASSFASSGRSVNEQFF; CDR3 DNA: TGTGCCAGCAGTTTTGCATCCAGCGGGAGATCAGTAAATGAGCAGTTCTTC
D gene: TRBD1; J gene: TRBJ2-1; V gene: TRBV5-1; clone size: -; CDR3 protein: CASGLDRGRNEQFF; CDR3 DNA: TGCGCCAGCGGGCTGGACAGGGGGCGGAATGAGCAGTTCTTC
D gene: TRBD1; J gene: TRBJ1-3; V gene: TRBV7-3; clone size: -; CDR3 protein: CASFPRKGGQGNTIYF; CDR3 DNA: TGTGCCAGCTTCCCGCGAAAGGGGGGACAGGGAAACACCATATATTTT
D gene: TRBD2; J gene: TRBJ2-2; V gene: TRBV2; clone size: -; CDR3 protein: CASSAVFSGSFTGELFF; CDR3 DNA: TGTGCCAGCAGTGCGGTGTTTAGCGGGAGTTTTACCGGGGAGCTGTTTTTT
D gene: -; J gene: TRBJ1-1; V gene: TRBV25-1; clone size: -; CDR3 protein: CASSQGFGTEAFF; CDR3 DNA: TGTGCCAGCAGCCAGGGGTTCGGCACTGAAGCTTTCTTT
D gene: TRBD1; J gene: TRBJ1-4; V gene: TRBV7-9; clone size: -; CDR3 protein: CASSLKTGAEKLFF; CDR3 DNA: TGTGCCAGCAGCTTAAAAACAGGGGCGGAAAAACTGTTTTTT
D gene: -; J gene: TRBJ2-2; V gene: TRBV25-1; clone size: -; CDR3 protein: CASRARTATGELFF; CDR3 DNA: TGTGCCAGCAGAGCACGGACAGCCACCGGGGAGCTGTTTTTT
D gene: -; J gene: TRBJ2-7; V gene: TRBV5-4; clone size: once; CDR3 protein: CASSLMGENYEQYF; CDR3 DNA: TGTGCCAGCAGCTTGATGGGCGAAAACTACGAGCAGTACTTC
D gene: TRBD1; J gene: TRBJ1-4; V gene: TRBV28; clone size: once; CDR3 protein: CASSYRGKLFF; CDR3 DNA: TGTGCCAGCAGCTACAGGGGAAAACTGTTTTTT
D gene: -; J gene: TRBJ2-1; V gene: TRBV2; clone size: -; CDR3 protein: CASSEANTNEQFF; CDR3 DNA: TGTGCCAGCAGTGAAGCGAACACGAATGAGCAGTTCTTC
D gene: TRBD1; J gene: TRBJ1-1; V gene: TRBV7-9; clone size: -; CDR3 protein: CASSLAGTGNRHTEAFF; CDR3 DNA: TGTGCCAGCAGCTTAGCGGGGACAGGGAATCGACACACTGAAGCTTTCTTT
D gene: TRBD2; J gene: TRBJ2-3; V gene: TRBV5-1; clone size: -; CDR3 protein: CASSFASGSSTDTQYF; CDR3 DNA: TGCGCCAGCAGCTTTGCTAGCGGGTCAAGCACAGATACGCAGTATTTT
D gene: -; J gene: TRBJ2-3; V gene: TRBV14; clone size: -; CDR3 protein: CASSQDLKGLPSTDTQYF; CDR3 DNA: TGTGCCAGCAGCCAAGATCTTAAGGGGCTCCCTAGCACAGATACGCAGTATTTT
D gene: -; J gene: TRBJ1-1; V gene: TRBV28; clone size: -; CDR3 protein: CASSLPVNTEAFF; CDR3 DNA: TGTGCCAGCAGCCTACCTGTAAACACTGAAGCTTTCTTT
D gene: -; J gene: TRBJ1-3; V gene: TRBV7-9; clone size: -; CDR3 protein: CASSLWSGNTIYF; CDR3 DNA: TGTGCCAGCAGCTTATGGAGCGGAAACACCATATATTTT
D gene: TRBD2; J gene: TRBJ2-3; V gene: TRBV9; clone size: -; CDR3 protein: CASSSRGGWADTQYF; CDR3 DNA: TGTGCCAGCAGCTCCCGGGGGGGCTGGGCAGATACGCAGTATTTT